This T cell receptor (beta chain) was sequenced for a study of blood T cells in healthy people across ages. This clonotype was recorded many times. The antigen remains unidentified. Sample donors were healthy Caucasian individuals that came from Russia, aged 6 to 90. Germline values: CDR1 GTSNPN, CDR2 SVGIG (reference sequence). The CDR3 totals 16 residues. V lost 3 bases to trimming and J lost 6 bases; unmatched junction nucleotides: 10. General observations from the study: Reliance upon unsorted PBMCs precluded definitive naive versus antigen-experienced comparison.

PCR was performed a second time for roughly 7 to 12 cycles using a sample-barcoded 5' primer and a J-beta primer mix. From the 5' RACE reads, TCRdb called clonotypes with MiXCR, one entry per CDR3 protein. The sample records some 1.5 million distinct CDR3 sequences, 28% being singletons. The sequenced sample was blood. The V call is TRBV30, the J call TRBJ2-1; 11 positions agree with TRBD2. The receptor was isolated from a woman younger than 45 in good health. CDR3 region: CAWRVAGGPRANEQFF. The CDR3 nucleotides are TGTGCCTGGAGGGTAGCGGGAGGGCCTCGGGCCAATGAGCAGTTCTTC.